The clone carrying this T cell receptor (beta chain) was recorded a few times. These data originate in a study of human T cells and chemical hapten exposure. TCRdb reanalysed the RACE reads using MiXCR and keeps one entry per CDR3 protein. The sample lists 240,000 or so distinct CDR3 sequences, 7% to 10% occurring once. Germline CDR1 reads SGHTA; CDR2 reads FQGTGA. Trimming took 4 bases from V and 7 from J; bases not matched to a gene: 7. The CDR3 contains 14 residues. The time point denotes: pre-sensitization, week 0. Described treatment: therapeutic diphenylcyclopropenone sensitization with weekly scalp DPC.

The sample in question was whole blood, obtained in connection with sensitization to the hapten diphenylcyclopropenone (DPC). The genes are TRBV7-3 and TRBJ2-1, with TRBD2 identical over 7 bases. The clonotype originates from a woman between 40 and 50 years old with alopecia areata. Some clones in this sample may be carry-over from other donors' samples. CDR3: CASSYAGLENEQFF. The CDR3 coding sequence is TGTGCCAGCAGCTACGCTGGACTAGAGAATGAGCAGTTCTTC.